This T cell receptor beta chain was sequenced for a study of blood T cell repertoires in COVID-19. The method was immunoSEQ multiplex PCR; TCRdb's version includes in-frame clones alone and lacks a portion of them. This table has approximately 210,000 clones, about 84% appearing once. CDR1 and CDR2 from the germline V gene are MGHRA and YSYEKL. The CDR3 loop spans 14 amino acids. Trimming removed 1 base at V and 4 bases at J, with 8 bases between. The chain employs TRBV4-1 and TRBJ1-3, with unresolved D. What was sequenced was PBMCs or T cells enriched from blood (not recorded which). The receptor's source is a man aged 25 to 45 with acute COVID-19. The CDR3 protein is CASSQVSPGNTIYF. In DNA form, the CDR3 reads TGCGCCAGCAGCCAAGTCTCTCCGGGAAACACCATATATTTT.